Below, 3 T cell receptor beta chains from the same sample are listed, as sequenced in a study of T cells after yellow fever vaccination. TCRdb independently ran MiXCR on the 5' RACE reads; one entry per CDR3 protein. The data show about 320,000 distinct CDR3 sequences, around 4.5% seen once. Here the sequenced sample was PBMCs, taken 15 days after the yellow fever booster vaccination. All receptors derive from a man younger than 35 who received the YFV17D yellow fever vaccine.

This clonotype turned up a few times. The chain joins TRBV7-6 to TRBJ2-5; no firm D call. The germline gives CDR1 SGHVS, CDR2 FNYEAQ. This CDR3 has 15 amino acids. With 5 bases removed from V and 5 bases from J, the gap between germline ends came to 18 bases. Here the CDR3 reads CASSRTRATGETQYF. In DNA, the CDR3 is TGTGCCAGCAGCCGTACCCGGGCCACTGGGGAGACCCAGTACTTC.

This clonotype appeared many times. The rearrangement links TRBV14 to TRBJ2-7; D is uncertain. Trimming stripped 1 base from V and 9 bases from J, with 10 bases between. The CDR3 length is 12 residues. Per germline, CDR1 SGHDN and CDR2 FVKESK. CDR3 protein: CASSQAPTGQYF. The CDR3 nucleotides are TGTGCCAGCAGCCAAGCCCCCACGGGGCAGTACTTC.

The sample holds a few counts of this clonotype. This chain uses TRBV5-5 with TRBJ1-4; 7 nucleotides agree with TRBD1. V lost 4 bases, J lost 5 bases, and 8 bases stayed unmatched. The germline V gene encodes CDR1 SGHKS and CDR2 YYEKEE (reference sequence). The CDR3 totals 15 residues. This chain's CDR3 is CASSGTTGWNEKLFF. Here the CDR3 DNA reads TGTGCCAGCAGCGGGACGACAGGGTGGAATGAAAAACTGTTTTTT.